This is a list of T cell receptor beta chains from one sample in a study of T cells in Graves' hyperthyroidism and ophthalmopathy. MiXCR was run by TCRdb on the multiplex PCR reads, yielding one entry per CDR3 protein. The repertoire holds a few hundred thousand distinct CDR3 sequences, with 46% as singletons. Sequenced input: peripheral blood or thyroid tissue (not recorded which). The receptors originated from a woman younger than 30 with Graves' hyperthyroidism. The CDR3 runs from the conserved cysteine through the conserved F or W. Fields, in order: V gene, D gene, J gene, clone size, CDR3 DNA, CDR3 protein. The D gene is left open where the match is weak. Size is omitted from some rows. Given values are once, few, many or a class for expanded clones.

>TRBV10-2|TRBD1|TRBJ1-3|few
TGCGCCAGCAAATTGGACAGGGGCTTCTCTGGAAACACCATATATTTT
CASKLDRGFSGNTIYF
>TRBV24-1|TRBD1|TRBJ2-3|NA
TGTGCCACCAGTGATCCCGGGACAGGACCCGATACGCAGTATTTT
CATSDPGTGPDTQYF
>TRBV15|NA|TRBJ2-5|NA
TGTGCCACCAGCAGCGATAGGAGGGGCCAAGAGACCCAGTACTTC
CATSSDRRGQETQYF
>TRBV7-3|NA|TRBJ2-1|NA
TGTGCCAGCAGCCTCTTTCCGAACAATGAGCAGTTCTTC
CASSLFPNNEQFF
>TRBV7-2|NA|TRBJ2-2|NA
TGTGCCAGCAGCTTGCCCCCGGACCGACCGAACACCGGGGAGCTGTTTTTT
CASSLPPDRPNTGELFF
>TRBV12-3/TRBV12-4|NA|TRBJ2-7|many
TGTGCCAGCAGCCCAAGGGGCGCAGGGTCCGAGCAGTACTTC
CASSPRGAGSEQYF
>TRBV19|TRBD2|TRBJ2-7|NA
TGTGCCAGTAGGACTAGCGGCCATTCCTACGAGCAGTACTTC
CASRTSGHSYEQYF
>TRBV29-1|NA|TRBJ2-7|NA
TGCAGCGTTGTACGATCGGCCAAAGTCGACGAGCAGTACTTC
CSVVRSAKVDEQYF
>TRBV6-6|NA|TRBJ1-5|NA
TGTGCCAGCAGCCAAACTCTGGGGGGGGCTGGCAATCAGCCCCAGCATTTT
CASSQTLGGAGNQPQHF
>TRBV20-1|NA|TRBJ1-5|once
TGCAGTGCCACAAGACTAGCGGGAGGGGACCACCAGCCCCAGCATTTT
CSATRLAGGDHQPQHF
>TRBV20-1|TRBD2|TRBJ2-7|NA
TGCAGTGCTAGAGAGGGACTAGCGGGAGGGCACTCCTACGAGCAGTACTTC
CSAREGLAGGHSYEQYF
>TRBV18|TRBD1|TRBJ1-4|NA
TGTGCCAGCTCCCCCGCGGGACAGGCTAATGAAAAACTGTTTTTT
CASSPAGQANEKLFF
>TRBV5-1|TRBD2|TRBJ2-1|NA
TGCGCCAGCAGCACCGGACTAGCGGAGTACAATGAGCAGTTCTTC
CASSTGLAEYNEQFF
>TRBV6-5|TRBD1|TRBJ2-7|NA
TGTGCCAGCAGGCGCGGGACAGGGGGCTCTTACGAGCAGTACTTC
CASRRGTGGSYEQYF
>TRBV20-1|NA|TRBJ2-7|NA
TGCAGTGCCAGTAGTTTTGGGAGCTCCTACGAGCAGTACTTC
CSASSFGSSYEQYF
>TRBV7-2|NA|TRBJ1-5|many
TGTGCCAGCAGCAGACAAGGGACCTCGGGCAATCAGCCCCAGCATTTT
CASSRQGTSGNQPQHF
>TRBV5-1|NA|TRBJ1-3|many
TGCGCCAGCAGCTTGCGCGGGGCGGCTGGAAACACCATATATTTT
CASSLRGAAGNTIYF
>TRBV29-1|NA|TRBJ1-2|many
TGCAGCGCTAACCGACGGGGCGACTATGGCTACACCTTC
CSANRRGDYGYTF
>TRBV29-1|NA|TRBJ1-2|many
TGCAGCGTCGGGGCAGCTTGGGAGTATGGCTACACCTTC
CSVGAAWEYGYTF
>TRBV15|NA|TRBJ1-1|many
TGTGCCACCAGCAGAGATCGTCCGGGGAACACTGAAGCTTTCTTT
CATSRDRPGNTEAFF
>TRBV20-1|NA|TRBJ2-1|NA
TGCAGTGCTCGGATCTCCTACAATGAGCAGTTCTTC
CSARISYNEQFF
>TRBV20-1|TRBD2|TRBJ2-2|many
TGCAGTGCTACTAGCGGGAGGGCCGGGGAGCTGTTTTTT
CSATSGRAGELFF
>TRBV29-1|NA|TRBJ1-1|NA
TGCAGCTCCGGCCAGGGTGGCGGAGCTTTCTTT
CSSGQGGGAFF
>TRBV7-9|NA|TRBJ2-5|NA
TGTGCCAGCAGCCCCCGGGGGACGGGTAGCGATAAAGAGACCCAGTACTTC
CASSPRGTGSDKETQYF
>TRBV19|NA|TRBJ1-1|NA
TGTGCCAGTAGTGCGCAGGGTGAGACCACTGAAGCTTTCTTT
CASSAQGETTEAFF
>TRBV12-3/TRBV12-4|NA|TRBJ1-5|NA
TGTGCCAGCAGTTTGGGGCGTAGGCAGCCCCAGCATTTT
CASSLGRRQPQHF
>TRBV20-1|TRBD2|TRBJ2-7|NA
TGCAGTGCTAGTCAAAGGACTAGCGGGAGTTACGAGCAGTACTTC
CSASQRTSGSYEQYF
>TRBV5-5|NA|TRBJ1-5|many
TGTGCCAGCAGCTTGGTGGGGGGCACCCAGCCCCAGCATTTT
CASSLVGGTQPQHF
>TRBV19|NA|TRBJ1-1|NA
TGTGCCAGTAGTATGGCGCCGCGGAACACTGAAGCTTTCTTT
CASSMAPRNTEAFF
>TRBV2|TRBD1|TRBJ1-2|NA
TGTGCCAGCAGGAACCAGGGACAGCACTATGGCTACACCTTC
CASRNQGQHYGYTF
>TRBV29-1|TRBD2|TRBJ2-7|NA
TGCAGCGTTCACCTGGGACTAGCGGACTCCTACGAGCAGTACTTC
CSVHLGLADSYEQYF
>TRBV10-3|NA|TRBJ1-2|few
TGTGCCAGCAGTGAAGGGCATTTCGGCAGAAGAAACTATGGCTACACCTTC
CASSEGHFGRRNYGYTF
>TRBV7-8|TRBD1|TRBJ2-7|few
TGTGCCAGCAGCACTCGGACAGGGAGGCCCTACGAGCAGTACTTC
CASSTRTGRPYEQYF
>TRBV15|NA|TRBJ2-7|many
TGTGCCACCAGCAGGTTTCATTGGGAAAGAAGCTACGAGCAGTACTTC
CATSRFHWERSYEQYF
>TRBV18|NA|TRBJ1-2|NA
TGTGCCAGCTCACCAAGCGGGGTTAACTATGGCTGCACCTTC
CASSPSGVNYGCTF
>TRBV20-1|TRBD2|TRBJ2-5|NA
TGCAGTGCTAGCGCAATCGACAGGGGGCAATCCGGGACTAGCGGGGTTCAAGAGACCCAGTACTTC
CSASAIDRGQSGTSGVQETQYF
>TRBV24-1|NA|TRBJ1-1|NA
TGTGCCACCAGTGCTAAGGGGGTAAGCGACACTGAAGCTTTCTTT
CATSAKGVSDTEAFF
>TRBV2|NA|TRBJ1-1|many
TGTGCCAGCAAGGTCAGTTACACTGAAGCTTTCTTT
CASKVSYTEAFF
>TRBV2|NA|TRBJ2-5|many
TGTGCCAGCAGTGATGACAGACGAGGGACCCAGTACTTC
CASSDDRRGTQYF
>TRBV18|NA|TRBJ1-2|few
TGTGCCAGCTCCCAAAAGGAGGGGGGCTACACCTTC
CASSQKEGGYTF
>TRBV24-1|NA|TRBJ2-1|NA
TGTGCCACCAGTGATGGGGACCACTCGAGGAATGAGCAGTTCTTC
CATSDGDHSRNEQFF
>TRBV7-2|TRBD1|TRBJ1-5|NA
TGTGCCAGCAGCTTACTGGACAGGGTCCAGCATCAGCCCCAGCATTTT
CASSLLDRVQHQPQHF
>TRBV7-7|NA|TRBJ2-2|many
TGTGCCAGCAGCCCAGGGGACCCCGGGGAGCTGTTTTTT
CASSPGDPGELFF
>TRBV12-3/TRBV12-4|TRBD1|TRBJ1-1|many
TGTGCCAGCAGTTTATCAAGCCAGGGGGTTACTGAAGCTTTCTTT
CASSLSSQGVTEAFF
>TRBV28|NA|TRBJ2-2|few
TGTGCCAGCACCTCCCGGAGGGACAACACCGGGGAGCTGTTTTTT
CASTSRRDNTGELFF
>TRBV4-2|NA|TRBJ1-2|many
TGTGCCAGCAGCCCCACAGGGAATCACTATGGCTACACCTTC
CASSPTGNHYGYTF
>TRBV6-6|NA|TRBJ1-3|NA
TGTGCCAGCAGCCCCCGGGAGGGAAACACCATATATTTT
CASSPREGNTIYF
>TRBV2|NA|TRBJ1-4|many
TGTGCCAGCAGTGAAGGGTTACATGAAAAACTGTTTTTT
CASSEGLHEKLFF
>TRBV10-3|NA|TRBJ2-2|many
TGTGCCATCACCCCGGACAGAATGAGCGCGAACACCGGGGAGCTGTTTTTT
CAITPDRMSANTGELFF
>TRBV7-2|NA|TRBJ1-2|few
TGTGCCAGCAGTCAAGTTGGGCCGGATTATGGCTACACCTTC
CASSQVGPDYGYTF